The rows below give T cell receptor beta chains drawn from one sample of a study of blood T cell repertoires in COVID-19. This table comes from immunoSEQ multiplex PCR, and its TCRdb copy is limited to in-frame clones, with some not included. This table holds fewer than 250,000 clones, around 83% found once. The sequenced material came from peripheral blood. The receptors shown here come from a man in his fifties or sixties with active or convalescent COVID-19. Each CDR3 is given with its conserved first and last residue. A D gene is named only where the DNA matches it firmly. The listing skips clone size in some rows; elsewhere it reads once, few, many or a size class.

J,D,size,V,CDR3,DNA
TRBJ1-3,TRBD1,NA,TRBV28,CASSTQGKVNTIYF,TGTGCCAGCAGTACACAGGGGAAGGTAAACACCATATATTTT
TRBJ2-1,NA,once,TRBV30,CAWSLRSSYNEQFF,TGTGCCTGGAGTCTGCGAAGCTCCTACAATGAGCAGTTCTTC
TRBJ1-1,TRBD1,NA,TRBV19,CASSPGTGGRWTEAFF,TGTGCCAGTAGTCCCGGGACAGGCGGTAGATGGACTGAAGCTTTCTTT
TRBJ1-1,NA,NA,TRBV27,CASSLSQGTEAFF,TGTGCCAGCAGTTTATCGCAGGGTACTGAAGCTTTCTTT
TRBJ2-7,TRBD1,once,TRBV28,CASSSGQDEQYF,TGTGCCAGCAGTTCCGGACAGGACGAGCAGTACTTC
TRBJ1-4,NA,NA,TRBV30,CAWSGRGSNEKLFF,TGTGCCTGGAGTGGCAGGGGTTCCAATGAAAAACTGTTTTTT
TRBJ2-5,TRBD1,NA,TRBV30,CAWSAPTGTGEETQYF,TGTGCCTGGAGTGCTCCGACAGGGACAGGGGAAGAGACCCAGTACTTC
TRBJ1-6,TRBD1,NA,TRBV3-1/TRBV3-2,CASSQGQGAFSPLHF,TGTGCCAGCAGCCAAGGGCAGGGGGCGTTTTCACCCCTCCACTTT
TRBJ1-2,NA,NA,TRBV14,CASSQGPFLYGYTF,TGTGCCAGCAGCCAAGGGCCCTTCCTGTATGGCTACACCTTC
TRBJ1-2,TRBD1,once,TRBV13,CASSKDRRRYGYTF,TGTGCCAGCAGCAAGGACAGGCGACGCTATGGCTACACCTTC
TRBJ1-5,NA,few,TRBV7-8,CASSLDRPIGQPQHF,TGTGCCAGCAGTCTTGACAGGCCAATTGGACAGCCCCAGCATTTT
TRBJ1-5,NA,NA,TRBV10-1,CASPVGGGGSYSNQPQHF,TGCGCCAGCCCGGTCGGGGGAGGGGGATCCTATAGCAATCAGCCCCAGCATTTT
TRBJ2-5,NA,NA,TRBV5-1,CASSLGQQETQYF,TGCGCCAGCAGCTTGGGTCAGCAAGAGACCCAGTACTTC
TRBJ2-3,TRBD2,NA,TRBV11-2,CASSYSVGLAGRGDTQYF,TGTGCCAGCAGCTACTCCGTAGGACTAGCGGGGAGGGGAGATACGCAGTATTTT
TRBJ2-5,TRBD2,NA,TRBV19,CASTHSGRGTQYF,TGTGCCAGTACCCATAGCGGGAGAGGGACCCAGTACTTC
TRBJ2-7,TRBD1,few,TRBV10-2,CASGTGGSYEQYF,TGCGCCAGCGGGACAGGAGGCTCCTACGAGCAGTACTTC
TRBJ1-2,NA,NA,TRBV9,CASSLGSGYTF,TGTGCCAGCAGCCTCGGTAGTGGCTACACCTTC
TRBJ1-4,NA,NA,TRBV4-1,CASSQGPLGVREKLFF,TGCGCCAGCAGCCAAGGGCCCCTCGGGGTGCGGGAAAAACTGTTTTTT
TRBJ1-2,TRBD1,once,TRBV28,CASSLSRGELGYTF,TGTGCCAGCAGTTTGTCCAGGGGGGAGCTTGGCTACACCTTC
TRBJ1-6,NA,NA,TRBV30,CAWKSTNNSPLHF,TGTGCCTGGAAGAGCACTAATAATTCACCCCTCCACTTT
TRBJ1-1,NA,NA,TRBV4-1,CASSPYRETTEAFF,TGCGCCAGCAGCCCCTACCGGGAGACGACTGAAGCTTTCTTT
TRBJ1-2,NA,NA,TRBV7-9,CASSLGTEYGYTF,TGTGCCAGCAGCTTAGGAACAGAATATGGCTACACCTTC
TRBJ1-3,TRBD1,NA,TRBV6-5,CASSYLGQRGNTIYF,TGTGCCAGCAGTTACTTGGGACAGCGTGGAAACACCATATATTTT
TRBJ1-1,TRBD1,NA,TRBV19,CASSVYRAGGTQAFF,TGTGCCAGTAGCGTTTATAGAGCAGGGGGCACCCAAGCTTTCTTT
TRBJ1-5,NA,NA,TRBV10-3,CAIRDTYSNQPQHF,TGTGCCATCAGAGACACTTATAGCAATCAGCCCCAGCATTTT
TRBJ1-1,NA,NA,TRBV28,CASTLAQNMNTEAFF,TGTGCCAGCACCCTAGCCCAAAACATGAACACTGAAGCTTTCTTT
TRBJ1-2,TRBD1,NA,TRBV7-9,CASSLGASGGGYTF,TGTGCCAGCAGCTTAGGTGCGTCAGGGGGCGGCTACACCTTC
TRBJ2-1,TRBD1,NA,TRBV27,CASSPGTGTPGSYNEQFF,TGTGCCAGCAGCCCCGGGACAGGGACCCCAGGCTCCTACAATGAGCAGTTCTTC
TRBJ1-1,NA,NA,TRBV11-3,CASQGNMGTEAFF,TGTGCCTCTCAGGGGAACATGGGCACTGAAGCTTTCTTT
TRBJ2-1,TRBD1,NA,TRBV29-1,CSVEGDRGRADNEQFF,TGCAGCGTTGAAGGGGACAGGGGGCGAGCGGACAATGAGCAGTTCTTC
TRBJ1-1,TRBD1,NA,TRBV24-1,CATSPDRGNTEAFF,TGTGCCACCAGTCCGGACAGGGGGAACACTGAAGCTTTCTTT
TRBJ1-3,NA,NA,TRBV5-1,CASSNPGQASGNTIYF,TGCGCCAGCAGCAACCCCGGCCAGGCCTCTGGAAACACCATATATTTT
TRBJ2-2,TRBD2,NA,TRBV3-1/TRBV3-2,CASSQGTSGLNTGELFF,TGTGCCAGCAGCCAAGGGACTAGCGGCCTTAACACCGGGGAGCTGTTTTTT
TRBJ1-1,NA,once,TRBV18,CASSPSGIIATTEAFF,TGTGCCAGCTCACCGTCGGGGATAATAGCGACCACTGAAGCTTTCTTT
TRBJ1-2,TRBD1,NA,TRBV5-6,CASRRPGTGNYGYTF,TGTGCCAGCAGGCGTCCCGGGACAGGGAACTATGGCTACACCTTC
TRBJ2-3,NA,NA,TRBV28,CASSPFGPSSTDTQYF,TGTGCCAGCAGCCCCTTTGGGCCCTCTAGCACAGATACGCAGTATTTT
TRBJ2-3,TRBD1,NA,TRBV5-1,CASSLGVGQTTDTQYF,TGCGCCAGCAGCTTGGGGGTGGGACAGACCACAGATACGCAGTATTTT
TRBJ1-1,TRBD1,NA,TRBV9,CASSAQIGGGGTEAFF,TGTGCCAGCAGCGCACAAATTGGAGGGGGCGGTACTGAAGCTTTCTTT
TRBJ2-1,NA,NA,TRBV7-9,CASSLVRRQNNEQFF,TGTGCCAGCAGCTTAGTAAGGCGGCAGAACAATGAGCAGTTCTTC
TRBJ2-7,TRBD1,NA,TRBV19,CASSNIRQGASYEQYF,TGTGCCAGTAGTAATATCCGGCAGGGGGCGAGCTACGAGCAGTACTTC
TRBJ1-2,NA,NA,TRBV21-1,CASSTLCGTGCRYGYTF,TGTGCCAGCAGCACCCTATGCGGGACAGGGTGTAGGTATGGCTACACCTTC
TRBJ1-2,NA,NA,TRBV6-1,CASSEVSVYGYTF,TGTGCCAGCAGTGAAGTATCGGTTTATGGCTACACCTTC
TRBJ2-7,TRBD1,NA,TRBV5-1,CASSFGQGVYEQYF,TGCGCCAGCAGCTTTGGACAGGGTGTTTACGAGCAGTACTTC
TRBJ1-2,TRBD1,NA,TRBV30,CAWSRDREAGYTF,TGTGCCTGGAGTAGGGACAGGGAAGCCGGCTACACCTTC
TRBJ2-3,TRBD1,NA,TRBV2,CASRTGGTDTQYF,TGTGCCAGCAGGACAGGGGGTACAGATACGCAGTATTTT
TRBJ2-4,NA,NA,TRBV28,CASSSLAKNIQYF,TGTGCCAGCAGTTCTCTCGCCAAAAACATTCAGTACTTC
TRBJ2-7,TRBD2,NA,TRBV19,CASSIGGSYEQYF,TGTGCCAGTAGTATTGGCGGGAGCTACGAGCAGTACTTC
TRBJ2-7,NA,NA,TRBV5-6,CASSLASGDGEQYF,TGTGCCAGCAGCTTGGCATCAGGGGACGGAGAGCAGTACTTC
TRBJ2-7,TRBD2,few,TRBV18,CASSPVAGAEQYF,TGTGCCAGCTCACCAGTGGCGGGAGCCGAGCAGTACTTC
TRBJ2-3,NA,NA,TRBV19,CATSQGRGTDTQYF,TGTGCCACCTCACAGGGTAGGGGCACAGATACGCAGTATTTT
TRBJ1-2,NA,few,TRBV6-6,CASSPRGRADYGYTF,TGTGCCAGCAGCCCCCGCGGGAGGGCAGACTATGGCTACACCTTC
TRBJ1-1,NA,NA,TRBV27,CASRVGASNLGAFF,TGTGCCAGCAGAGTGGGGGCGTCCAATCTGGGAGCTTTCTTT
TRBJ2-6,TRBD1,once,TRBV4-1,CASSLTTGGARTGANVLTF,TGCGCCAGCAGCCTAACGACAGGGGGCGCTAGGACCGGGGCCAACGTCCTGACTTTC
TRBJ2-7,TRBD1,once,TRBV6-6,CASQGQGDSYEQYF,TGTGCCAGCCAGGGACAGGGGGACTCCTACGAGCAGTACTTC
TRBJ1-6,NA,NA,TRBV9,CASSLEQFSPLHF,TGTGCCAGCAGCTTAGAACAGTTTTCACCCCTCCACTTT
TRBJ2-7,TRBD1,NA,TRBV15,CATSRGLRDRDSYEQYF,TGTGCCACCAGCAGAGGGCTCCGGGACAGGGACTCCTACGAGCAGTACTTC
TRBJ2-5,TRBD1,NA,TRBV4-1,CASSQAWDREKTQYF,TGCGCCAGCAGCCAAGCTTGGGACAGGGAAAAGACCCAGTACTTC
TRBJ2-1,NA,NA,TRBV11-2,CASSRQLGGGEQFF,TGTGCCAGCAGCCGGCAACTGGGAGGCGGTGAGCAGTTCTTC
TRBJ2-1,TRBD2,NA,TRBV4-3,CASSQSAGGLNEQFF,TGCGCCAGCAGCCAGAGTGCGGGGGGGCTGAATGAGCAGTTCTTC